The 2 T cell receptor beta chains below come from one sample, sequenced in a study of OX40 agonist ivuxolimab in advanced cancers. Data came from immunoSEQ multiplex PCR; TCRdb stores just in-frame clones and leaves some out. This sample has about 50,000 clones, with roughly 90% found just once. Specimen: CD4+ or CD8+ T cells sorted from blood, collected in a trial of the OX40 agonist ivuxolimab. The receptors were sampled from an adult with an advanced solid tumor such as melanoma, head and neck, liver or kidney cancer.

This clone has only one observation. The rearrangement uses TRBV14 and TRBJ2-7; 11 bases line up with TRBD2. CDR3 length: 14 residues. CDR1 is SGHDN and CDR2 is FVKESK in the germline V gene. The ends lost 4 bases at V and 3 bases at J; junction bases unmatched: 2. CDR3 protein: CASSPSGGIYEQYF. The CDR3 DNA reads as TGTGCCAGCAGCCCTAGCGGGGGGATCTACGAGCAGTACTTC.

This clone is a singleton in its sample. The rearrangement joins TRBV19 to TRBJ2-3; 12 bases are a match to TRBD1. The CDR3 covers 15 residues. V lost 5 bases to trimming and J lost 4 bases; unmatched junction nucleotides: 4. In germline, CDR1 is LNHDA, CDR2 SQIVND (reference sequence). The CDR3 protein is CASSGTGGWSDTQYF. CDR3 sequence (DNA): TGTGCCAGTAGTGGGACAGGGGGCTGGTCAGATACGCAGTATTTT.